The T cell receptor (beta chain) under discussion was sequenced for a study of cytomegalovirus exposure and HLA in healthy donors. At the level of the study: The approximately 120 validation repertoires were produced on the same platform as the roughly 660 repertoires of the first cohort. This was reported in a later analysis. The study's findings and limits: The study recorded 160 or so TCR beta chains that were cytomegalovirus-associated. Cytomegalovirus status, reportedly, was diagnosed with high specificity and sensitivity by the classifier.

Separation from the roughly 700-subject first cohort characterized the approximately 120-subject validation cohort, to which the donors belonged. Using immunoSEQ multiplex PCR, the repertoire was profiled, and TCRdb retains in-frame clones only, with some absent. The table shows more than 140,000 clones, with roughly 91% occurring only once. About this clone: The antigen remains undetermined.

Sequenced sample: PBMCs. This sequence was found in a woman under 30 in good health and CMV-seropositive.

The CDR3 DNA reads TGTGCCAGCAGCCCTAGATTTTCGAAGACCCAGTACTTC. Translating gives CASSPRFSKTQYF. The chain joins TRBV11-3 to TRBJ2-5; unclear D gene. The CDR3 totals 13 residues. The V gene's germline CDR1 is SGHNT and CDR2 YENEEA. V shed 5 bases and J shed 6 bases, with 13 bases lying between them. Full variable domain (remainder filled in from reference TRBV11-3 and TRBJ2-5): EAGVVQSPRYKIIEKKQPVAFWCNPISGHNTLYWYLQNLGQGPELLIRYENEEAVDDSQLPKDRFSAERLKGVDSTLKIQPAELGDSAVYLCASSPRFSKTQYFGPGTRLLVL.